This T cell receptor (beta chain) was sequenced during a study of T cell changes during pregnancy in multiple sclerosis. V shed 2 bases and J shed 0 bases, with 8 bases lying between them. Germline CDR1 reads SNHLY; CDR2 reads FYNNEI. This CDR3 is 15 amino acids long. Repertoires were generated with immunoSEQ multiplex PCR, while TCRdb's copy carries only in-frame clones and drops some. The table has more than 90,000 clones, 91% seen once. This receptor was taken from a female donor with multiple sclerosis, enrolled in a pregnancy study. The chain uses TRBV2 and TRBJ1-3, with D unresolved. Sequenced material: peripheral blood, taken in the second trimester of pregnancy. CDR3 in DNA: TGTGCCAGCAGTGAAATCATCCACTCTGGAAACACCATATATTTT. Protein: CASSEIIHSGNTIYF.